Each of the 27 T cell receptor beta chains below was sequenced from the same sample in a study of T cell responses to AZD1222 COVID-19 vaccine. Here immunoSEQ multiplex PCR was the method, and the copy in TCRdb shows in-frame clones only, minus some. The table shows some 130,000 clones, with 90% occurring only once. The sample consisted of peripheral blood, taken on day 0 of AZD1222 vaccination. These receptors were collected from an adult in good health.

The chain recombines TRBV5-6 with TRBJ2-7, with D perhaps matching TRBD1 (6 bases). The CDR3 length is 12 residues. In germline, CDR1 is SGHDT, CDR2 YYEEEE. Trimming took 0 bases from V and 7 from J, leaving 8 bases between them. CDR3 sequence (DNA): TGTGCCAGCAGCTTGGTACAGGGTGAGCAGTACTTC. This encodes CASSLVQGEQYF.

This chain joins TRBV5-1 and TRBJ1-2, with TRBD1 as a possible D gene (6 bases). Germline-derived CDR1 and CDR2 are SGHRS and YFSETQ. Trimming shortened V by 1 base and J by 6 bases, and 13 bases separated the two germline ends. This CDR3 contains 14 residues. DNA for the CDR3: TGCGCCAGCAGCTTGCATATCCCAGGGGATGGCTACACCTTC. Translated: CASSLHIPGDGYTF.

This chain connects TRBV9 to TRBJ1-2; D remains ambiguous. Germline V gene data show CDR1 as SGDLS and CDR2 as YYNGEE. V was cut by 2 bases and J by 0 bases, with 11 bases left in between. The CDR3 has 15 residues. This CDR3 reads CASSVEGSANYGYTF. The DNA of the CDR3 is TGTGCCAGCAGCGTGGAAGGTTCGGCTAACTATGGCTACACCTTC.

The V call is TRBV28, the J call TRBJ1-2; no clear D gene. Trimming cost V 7 bases and J 8 bases, with 20 bases left between them. Looked up from germline, CDR1 is MDHEN and CDR2 is SYDVKM. The CDR3 is 14 residues long. For the CDR3, the DNA is TGTGCCAGCATAGGAACCCCGGTACGGGGAGGCTACACCTTC. It yields the protein CASIGTPVRGGYTF.

The rearrangement links TRBV27 to TRBJ2-2; no firm D call. Germline V gene lookup returns CDR1 MNHEY and CDR2 SMNVEV (reference sequence). V lost 1 base to trimming and J lost 0 bases, with 9 bases between them. The CDR3 extends over 16 amino acids. CDR3 nucleotides: TGTGCCAGCAGTTTATTAACGCCTGCGAACACCGGGGAGCTGTTTTTT. Translated: CASSLLTPANTGELFF.

The V call is TRBV5-1, the J call TRBJ2-7, with TRBD1 identical over 7 bases. The CDR3 spans 13 residues. Germline values: CDR1 SGHRS, CDR2 YFSETQ. Germline trimming cut 4 bases from V and 4 bases from J; bases unmatched to any gene: 5. Here the CDR3 DNA reads TGCGCCAGCAGCCCTGGACAGGATTACGAGCAGTACTTC. Residues: CASSPGQDYEQYF.

The chain combines TRBV19 with TRBJ2-1; D ambiguous. CDR1 is LNHDA and CDR2 is SQIVND in the germline V gene (reference sequence). V was clipped by 8 bases and J by 6 bases, with 17 bases between them. The CDR3 totals 14 residues. The CDR3 loop is CASGPRPIGNEQFF. CDR3 nucleotide sequence: TGTGCCAGTGGGCCCCGCCCAATCGGCAATGAGCAGTTCTTC. Together with reference TRBV19 and TRBJ2-1, the CDR3 gives the full variable domain: DGGITQSPKYLFRKEGQNVTLSCEQNLNHDAMYWYRQDPGQGLRLIYYSQIVNDFQKGDIAEGYSVSREKKESFPLTVTSAQKNPTAFYLCASGPRPIGNEQFFGPGTRLTVL.

V usage is TRBV28 and J usage is TRBJ2-1; weak D call: TRBD1 (5 bases). CDR3 length: 14 amino acids. The V and J ends lost 4 bases and 2 bases respectively, with 9 bases between them. CDR1 and CDR2 (germline): MDHEN, SYDVKM. The CDR3 DNA reads TGTGCCAGCAGTTCACCGACAGCCTACAATGAGCAGTTCTTC. It encodes CASSSPTAYNEQFF.

This chain joins TRBV6-5 and TRBJ1-6; TRBD1 matches 9 bases. Per the germline V gene, CDR1 is MNHEY and CDR2 is SVGAGI. The CDR3 spans 14 residues. The CDR3: CTYWRTGASSPLHF. The CDR3 nucleotides read TGTACTTACTGGCGGACAGGGGCGTCTTCACCCCTCCACTTT.

The gene calls are TRBV10-1 and TRBJ2-3; D unresolved. Germline V gene lookup returns CDR1 WNHNN and CDR2 SYGVQD (reference sequence). V dropped 2 bases and J dropped 9 bases, with 12 bases sitting between them. This CDR3 is built from 13 residues. This CDR3 is CASSEAGKGTQYF. The CDR3 DNA reads as TGCGCCAGCAGTGAGGCCGGAAAGGGCACGCAGTATTTT.

The rearrangement uses TRBV29-1 and TRBJ1-5; no firm D call. Trimming stripped 4 bases from V and 5 bases from J, with 12 bases between. The CDR3 is 13 residues long. Germline V lookup: CDR1 SQVTM, CDR2 ANQGSEA. In DNA, the CDR3 is TGCAGCGTTGCATCCGGGGTGGATCAGCCCCAGCATTTT. Protein: CSVASGVDQPQHF.

In its sample, this clone was seen once. The gene calls are TRBV7-8 and TRBJ1-2; TRBD1 matches 10 bases. CDR1 is SGHVS, CDR2 FQNEAQ, per germline. This CDR3 comprises 15 residues. Germline trimming cut 6 bases from V and 6 bases from J; bases unmatched to any gene: 10. The CDR3 sequence is CASRIAGTGVNGYTF. DNA for the CDR3: TGTGCCAGCAGAATTGCCGGGACAGGGGTGAATGGCTACACCTTC.

The chain carries TRBV4-3 and TRBJ2-7; 7 bases match TRBD1. Germline loops: CDR1 LGHNA, CDR2 YSLEER. V dropped 0 bases and J dropped 3; count of bases not matched to a gene: 8. The CDR3 runs 16 residues. The CDR3 region is CASSQERGPTLYEQYF. The CDR3, as DNA: TGCGCCAGCAGCCAAGAAAGGGGGCCAACCCTCTACGAGCAGTACTTC.

This chain links TRBV14 with TRBJ1-6; 9 bases are a match to TRBD1. Germline V gene data show CDR1 as SGHDN and CDR2 as FVKESK. After removal of 2 bases from V and 9 bases from J, the junction contained 8 bases not matched to a gene. CDR3 length: 16 amino acids. As DNA, the CDR3 is TGTGCCAGCAGCCAAAGGGGACAGGGTTTCGGTTCACCCCTCCACTTT. This encodes CASSQRGQGFGSPLHF.

The CDR3 reads CATRPGGNYGYTF. CDR3 nucleotides: TGTGCCACCAGGCCGGGGGGAAACTATGGCTACACCTTC. The V gene is TRBV24-1, the J gene TRBJ1-2; D might be TRBD1 (5 bases). Trimming removed 7 bases at V and 2 bases at J, with 10 bases between. Germline loops: CDR1 KGHDR, CDR2 SFDVKD. The CDR3 sequence is 13 residues long.

This clone appeared a few times. CDR3 protein: CASSYGQGDYEQYF. CDR3 in DNA: TGTGCCAGCAGTTACGGACAGGGGGACTACGAGCAGTACTTC. The chain links TRBV6-5 to TRBJ2-7; 10 bases line up with TRBD1. This CDR3 is built from 14 residues. The germline CDR1 and CDR2 sequences are MNHEY and SVGAGI. V shed 2 bases, J shed 3 bases, and the junction held 1 base outside the gene matches.

Turning to this clone: A read error may produce the germline difference seen at one junction end. This chain links TRBV24-1 with TRBJ2-7, with 9 bases aligning to TRBD1. Germline V gene sequence: CDR1 KGHDR, CDR2 SFDVKD. The CDR3 runs 16 residues. Here the CDR3 DNA reads TGTGTCACCAGTGATTCCCCGGGACAGGGTGTAAGGGAGCAGTACTTC. This encodes CVTSDSPGQGVREQYF.

The chain carries TRBV11-2 and TRBJ2-7; 8 nucleotides agree with TRBD2. Unmatched junction bases numbered 1, after V lost 5 bases and J lost 7 bases. The CDR3 spans 11 residues. Germline loops: CDR1 SGHAT, CDR2 FQNNGV. CDR3 bases: TGTGCCAGCAGCCGGGGGGGAGAGCAGTACTTC. Amino acid sequence: CASSRGGEQYF.

The chain recombines TRBV10-3 with TRBJ2-1; no definite D call. This CDR3 region has 15 residues. From germline, CDR1 is ENHRY and CDR2 SYGVKD. Trimming took off 2 bases at V and 4 bases at J, with 12 bases between the two ends. This CDR3 is CAISETKMGYNEQFF. The CDR3 nucleotides are TGTGCCATCAGTGAGACTAAGATGGGGTACAATGAGCAGTTCTTC.

This chain uses TRBV5-8 with TRBJ1-6, with D possibly TRBD1 on 5 matching bases. Germline assignment: CDR1 SGHTS and CDR2 YDEGEE. The V and J ends lost 5 bases and 2 bases respectively, with 17 bases between them. This CDR3 contains 17 residues. As DNA, the CDR3 is TGTGCCAGCAGTCACGAGGCCAGGGTCCCCTATAATTCACCCCTCCACTTT. This codes for CASSHEARVPYNSPLHF.

This clone occurred once. The chain recombines TRBV6-1 with TRBJ1-1; D is ambiguous. V lost 5 bases and J 3 bases, leaving 4 bases between the germline ends. Germline CDR1 is MNHNS and CDR2 is SASEGT. The CDR3 runs 11 residues. This CDR3 is CASSPHTEAFF. CDR3 coding DNA: TGTGCCAGCAGTCCTCACACTGAAGCTTTCTTT.

This chain connects TRBV28 to TRBJ1-4; D is ambiguous. The CDR3 totals 11 residues. Trimming took off 4 bases at V and 8 bases at J, with 5 bases between the two ends. From germline, CDR1 is MDHEN and CDR2 SYDVKM. As DNA, the CDR3 is TGTGCCAGCAGTTCACCCGAAAAACTGTTTTTT. This encodes CASSSPEKLFF.

V gene TRBV18 combines with J gene TRBJ1-2; D ambiguous. This CDR3 region has 17 residues. Trimming cost V 5 bases and J 4 bases, with 23 bases left between them. CDR1 and CDR2 (germline): KGHSH, LQKENI. CDR3 loop: CASSSPGNSGWIYGYTF. In DNA, the CDR3 is TGTGCCAGCTCAAGCCCGGGGAACAGCGGCTGGATCTATGGCTACACCTTC.

The CDR3: CASSESLQGDTQYF. CDR3 nucleotides: TGCGCCAGCAGTGAATCCTTACAGGGGGATACGCAGTATTTT. The V and J genes are TRBV10-1 and TRBJ2-3; 7 positions match TRBD1. V shed 3 bases and J 6 bases; nucleotides not matched to a gene: 6. The CDR3 extends over 14 amino acids. Germline CDR1 and CDR2: WNHNN and SYGVQD (reference sequence).

The rearrangement joins TRBV27 to TRBJ1-2, with TRBD1 as a possible D gene (5 bases). Trimming took 2 bases from V and 7 from J, leaving 14 bases between them. Germline V lookup: CDR1 MNHEY, CDR2 SMNVEV (reference sequence). CDR3 length: 14 residues. DNA for the CDR3: TGTGCCAGCAGTTTACAGGGTCGGTCCGGTGGCTACACCTTC. It translates to CASSLQGRSGGYTF.

The gene calls are TRBV4-3 and TRBJ1-2; no reliable D call. The germline V gene has CDR1 LGHNA and CDR2 YSLEER. With 0 bases removed from V and 4 bases from J, the gap between germline ends came to 12 bases. This CDR3 contains 15 residues. CDR3 nucleotide sequence: TGCGCCAGCAGCCAAGATCCCCCCATGGGCTATGGCTACACCTTC. Its translation: CASSQDPPMGYGYTF.

The rearrangement links TRBV11-2 to TRBJ1-1; D remains unclear. The CDR3 contains 14 residues. Deletions cut 4 bases from V and 4 bases from J, with 13 bases between. CDR1 SGHAT and CDR2 FQNNGV come from the germline V gene. The CDR3 DNA reads TGTGCCAGCAGCTCCCCCCGGCGGGGCACTGAAGCTTTCTTT. Protein: CASSSPRRGTEAFF.